This TCR beta chain was observed in a study of blood T cell repertoires in COVID-19. A COVID-19 case had been met by exposed participants during the 2 weeks before study entry. J was trimmed by 3 bases and V by 4 bases; bases with no gene match: 5. This CDR3 has 14 residues. Germline loops: CDR1 SGHTA, CDR2 FQGNSA. Original processing notes: Cell counts per sample came from amplifying reference gene primers. The repertoire was sequenced with immunoSEQ multiplex PCR; TCRdb's copy has only in-frame clones and lacks some. V and J calls and clone size follow that table, whereas D and trimming were derived from the DNA. This sample has approximately 300,000 clones, with about 85% found just once.

This clonotype was sampled from a woman in her 30s who had been exposed to COVID-19. The sample consisted of PBMCs or T cells enriched from blood (not recorded which). V is TRBV7-2 and J is TRBJ2-7, with 8 bases fitting TRBD1. The CDR3 DNA is TGTGCCAGCAGCTCGGGACAGGCCTACTACGAGCAGTACTTC. Its protein product is CASSSGQAYYEQYF.